The 2 T cell receptor beta chains below come from one sample, sequenced in a study of T cells in Graves' hyperthyroidism and ophthalmopathy. Amplified regions were TCR beta CDR3 sequences from RNA transcripts. HTBI primers drove first-round RT-PCR of the TCR CDR3. TCRdb re-called the multiplex PCR reads with MiXCR, one entry per CDR3 protein. This sample carries roughly 500,000 distinct CDR3 sequences, 46% of them seen once, and the ten largest clones take around two fifths. The sample was peripheral blood or thyroid tissue (not recorded which). The source of these receptors is an adult woman with Graves' disease, either hyperthyroidism or ophthalmopathy (not recorded which).

V usage is TRBV13 and J usage is TRBJ2-7; D might be TRBD2 (6 bases). This CDR3 has 13 residues. Germline assignment: CDR1 PRHDT and CDR2 FYEKMQ (reference sequence). V lost 2 bases to trimming and J lost 5 bases, with 10 bases between them. CDR3 coding DNA: TGTGCCAGCAGCTTACGCAGGGAGGACGAGCAGTACTTC. Encoded protein: CASSLRREDEQYF.

The chain joins TRBV6-6 to TRBJ1-2, with 9 bases identical to TRBD1. Germline CDR1 and CDR2: MNHNY and SVGAGI (reference sequence). Trimming removed 4 bases from V and 1 base from J; junction bases left unmatched: 1. CDR3 size: 14 residues. CDR3 amino acids: CASSWTGDNYGYTF. The CDR3 DNA sequence: TGTGCCAGCAGTTGGACAGGGGATAACTATGGCTACACCTTC.